The present entry profiles one T cell receptor (beta chain) with its context. Its cognate antigen is unknown. The sample originates from a study of cytomegalovirus exposure and HLA in healthy donors. The ends were cut back, 2 bases at V and 0 bases at J, with 10 bases in the middle. CDR1 is KGHSH, CDR2 LQKENI, per germline. CDR3 length: 15 residues. Study results and caveats: In a later analysis, compared with equally common non-associated chains, HLA-associated beta chains were more expanded.

This PCR relied on a set of 60 Vbeta primers and 13 Jbeta primers. The protocol was immunoSEQ multiplex PCR, while the TCRdb copy is restricted to in-frame clones and leaves out a portion. This sample has 110,000 or so clones, with around 75% found just once. This sequence joins TRBV18 and TRBJ1-1; D perhaps matches TRBD1 (6 bases). The TCR sequence derives from a man between 35 and 55 years old in good health and CMV-seronegative. Sample: PBMCs. CDR3 sequence reads: CASSPNREMNTEAFF. In nucleotides, the CDR3 is TGTGCCAGCTCACCAAACAGGGAAATGAACACTGAAGCTTTCTTT.